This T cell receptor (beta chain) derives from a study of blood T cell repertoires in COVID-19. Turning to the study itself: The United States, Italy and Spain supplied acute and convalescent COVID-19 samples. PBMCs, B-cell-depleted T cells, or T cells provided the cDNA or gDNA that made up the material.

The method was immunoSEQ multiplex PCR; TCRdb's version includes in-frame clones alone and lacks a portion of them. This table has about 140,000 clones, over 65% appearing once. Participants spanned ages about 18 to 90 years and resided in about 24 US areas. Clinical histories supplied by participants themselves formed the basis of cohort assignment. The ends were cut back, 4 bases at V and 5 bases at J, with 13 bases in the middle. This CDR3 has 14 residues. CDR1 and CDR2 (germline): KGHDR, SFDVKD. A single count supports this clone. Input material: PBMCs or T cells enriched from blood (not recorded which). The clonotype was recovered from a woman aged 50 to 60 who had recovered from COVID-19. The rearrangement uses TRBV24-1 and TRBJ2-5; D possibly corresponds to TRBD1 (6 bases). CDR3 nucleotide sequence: TGTGCCACCAGTGACTCTCTGACAGGCGAGACCCAGTACTTC. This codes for CATSDSLTGETQYF.